This is a list of T cell receptor beta chains from one sample in a study of early T cells in non-severe SARS-CoV-2 infection. Using its own MiXCR run on the 5' RACE reads, TCRdb lists one record per CDR3 protein. The sample contains roughly 80,000 distinct CDR3 sequences, around 16% of which appear only once. Sequencing used whole blood. Receptors originate from an adult who was a healthcare worker with PCR-confirmed SARS-CoV-2 infection or an uninfected control (not recorded which). CDR3s include the opening cysteine and the closing phenylalanine or tryptophan. A D gene is named only where the DNA matches it firmly. Size is omitted from some rows. Given values are once, few, many or a class for expanded clones.

D gene	clone size	J gene	V gene	CDR3 protein	CDR3 DNA
.	.	TRBJ2-5	TRBV28	CASFWSGIGPHQETQYF	TGTGCCAGCTTTTGGTCGGGGATCGGACCCCACCAAGAGACCCAGTACTTC
.	many	TRBJ1-3	TRBV12-3/TRBV12-4	CASSSWTVRSGNTIYF	TGTGCCAGCAGTTCATGGACAGTCCGCTCTGGAAACACCATATATTTT
.	few	TRBJ1-2	TRBV5-1	CASSLGLYGYTF	TGCGCCAGCAGCTTGGGGCTCTATGGCTACACCTTC
TRBD1	many	TRBJ2-3	TRBV6-2/TRBV6-3	CASSFALRDSFTDTQYF	TGTGCCAGCAGTTTCGCCCTCCGGGACAGTTTCACAGATACGCAGTATTTT
TRBD1	.	TRBJ2-1	TRBV11-2	CASSPSRQGKAF	TGTGCCAGCAGCCCCTCTAGACAGGGCAAGGCCTTC
TRBD2	few	TRBJ2-3	TRBV18	CASSPSGLAGGTDTQYF	TGTGCCAGCTCACCATCTGGACTAGCGGGAGGGACAGATACGCAGTATTTT
.	few	TRBJ1-2	TRBV29-1	CSVPALRGQNYGYTF	TGCAGCGTTCCAGCCCTTCGGGGGCAGAACTATGGCTACACCTTC
.	many	TRBJ2-7	TRBV18	CASSPGPDYEQYF	TGTGCCAGCTCACCCGGGCCCGACTACGAGCAGTACTTC
.	.	TRBJ2-3	TRBV4-1	CASSQDRLNTDTQYF	TGCGCCAGCAGCCAAGATCGGCTGAACACAGATACGCAGTATTTT
.	many	TRBJ2-3	TRBV7-9	CASSLYKTDTQYF	TGTGCCAGCAGCTTATACAAGACAGATACGCAGTATTTT
.	.	TRBJ2-1	TRBV29-1	CSVVGTYGNEQFF	TGCAGCGTTGTGGGCACCTATGGCAATGAGCAGTTCTTC
.	.	TRBJ2-3	TRBV2	CASSPQGKLSTDTQYF	TGTGCCAGCAGTCCCCAGGGGAAATTGAGCACAGATACGCAGTATTTT
.	few	TRBJ2-2	TRBV12-3/TRBV12-4	CASRKGLMNTGELFF	TGTGCCAGCAGGAAGGGACTGATGAACACCGGGGAGCTGTTTTTT
.	.	TRBJ2-6	TRBV9	CASSVVSGANVLTF	TGTGCCAGCAGCGTAGTGTCTGGGGCCAACGTCCTGACTTTC
TRBD1	few	TRBJ2-3	TRBV5-5	CASSLSGQGFDTQYF	TGTGCCAGCAGCTTGTCGGGACAGGGGTTCGATACGCAGTATTTT
TRBD2	.	TRBJ2-5	TRBV7-7	CASSPRPPTSGKGETQYF	TGTGCTAGCAGCCCAAGGCCTCCGACTAGCGGGAAGGGGGAGACCCAGTACTTC
.	.	TRBJ1-6	TRBV6-1	CASGEPNRYNSPLHF	TGTGCCAGCGGTGAACCGAACCGGTATAATTCACCCCTCCACTTT
.	few	TRBJ2-1	TRBV7-8	CASSLAYRRGANEQFF	TGTGCCAGCAGCTTAGCCTACCGGAGAGGGGCCAATGAGCAGTTCTTC
.	few	TRBJ1-3	TRBV4-2	CASSQLPGGSGNTIYF	TGTGCCAGCAGCCAACTTCCCGGGGGCTCTGGAAACACCATATATTTT
TRBD1	few	TRBJ1-2	TRBV5-8	CASTPGQGTYGYTF	TGTGCCAGCACCCCAGGACAGGGGACCTATGGCTACACCTTC
.	.	TRBJ2-3	TRBV14	CASSQGTPGTDTQYF	TGTGCCAGCAGCCAAGGGACCCCCGGGACAGATACGCAGTATTTT
.	.	TRBJ1-1	TRBV9	CASSVGGTWGTEAFF	TGTGCCAGCAGTGTAGGAGGGACCTGGGGCACTGAAGCTTTCTTT
.	few	TRBJ2-5	TRBV7-2	CASSKQETQYF	TGTGCCAGCAGCAAGCAAGAGACCCAGTACTTC
.	many	TRBJ1-1	TRBV6-5	CASSLSGVDEAFF	TGTGCCAGCAGTTTATCAGGGGTTGATGAAGCTTTCTTT
.	many	TRBJ2-6	TRBV30	CAWTLTYPGANVLTF	TGTGCCTGGACCCTCACCTACCCTGGGGCCAACGTCCTGACTTTC
TRBD2	.	TRBJ2-1	TRBV19	CASSRRLAGTYNEQFF	TGTGCCAGTAGTAGGCGACTAGCGGGGACCTACAATGAGCAGTTCTTC
.	.	TRBJ2-7	TRBV6-4	CASTGPSYEQYF	TGTGCCAGCACCGGGCCAAGCTACGAGCAGTACTTC
.	.	TRBJ2-7	TRBV27	CASGFRGYEQYF	TGTGCCAGCGGTTTTCGGGGTTACGAGCAGTACTTC
.	.	TRBJ2-1	TRBV2	CASTDNNEQFF	TGTGCCAGCACGGACAACAATGAGCAGTTCTTC
.	many	TRBJ2-1	TRBV6-4	CASSPLQGRAYNEQFF	TGTGCCAGCAGTCCTCTACAGGGTCGTGCCTACAATGAGCAGTTCTTC
.	.	TRBJ1-5	TRBV12-3/TRBV12-4	CASSFSGARSNQPQHF	TGTGCCAGCAGTTTCTCGGGGGCCAGGAGCAATCAGCCCCAGCATTTT
TRBD1	few	TRBJ1-1	TRBV7-9	CASSLMTGTEVFF	TGTGCCAGCAGCTTAATGACAGGGACTGAAGTTTTCTTT
.	.	TRBJ1-2	TRBV21-1	CASSKGKGTGHYGYTF	TGTGCCAGCAGCAAAGGGAAAGGGACAGGGCACTATGGCTACACCTTC
.	.	TRBJ2-3	TRBV9	CASSVGPSAKQYF	TGTGCCAGCAGCGTAGGTCCTAGCGCCAAGCAGTATTTT
.	few	TRBJ2-7	TRBV4-1	CASSQGDTSYEQYF	TGCGCCAGCAGCCAAGGGGACACTTCCTACGAGCAGTACTTC
.	many	TRBJ2-5	TRBV5-1	CASSTPATETQYF	TGCGCCAGCAGCACCCCAGCTACAGAGACCCAGTACTTC
.	.	TRBJ2-1	TRBV6-5	CASSPRTADNEQFF	TGTGCCAGCAGTCCTCGGACGGCCGACAATGAGCAGTTCTTC
TRBD2	few	TRBJ2-3	TRBV5-1	CASSLGTSGGMTDTQYF	TGCGCCAGCAGCTTGGGGACTAGCGGGGGGATGACAGATACGCAGTATTTT
.	few	TRBJ2-5	TRBV4-1	CASSQVADVTGTQYF	TGCGCCAGCAGCCAAGTGGCGGACGTAACCGGGACCCAGTACTTC
.	.	TRBJ1-4	TRBV7-9	CASRPNDEKLFF	TGTGCCAGCAGACCTAATGATGAAAAACTGTTTTTT
.	few	TRBJ1-1	TRBV5-1	CASSFAGAPNTEAFF	TGCGCCAGCAGCTTCGCAGGGGCCCCGAACACTGAAGCTTTCTTT
TRBD1	.	TRBJ2-5	TRBV5-1	CASSLIGGAETQYF	TGCGCCAGCAGCCTCATAGGGGGCGCCGAGACCCAGTACTTC
TRBD2	many	TRBJ2-3	TRBV20-1	CSARLAGTDTQYF	TGCAGTGCTAGACTAGCGGGCACAGATACGCAGTATTTT
.	.	TRBJ2-5	TRBV12-3/TRBV12-4	CASRPGQYQETQYF	TGTGCCAGCAGACCCGGACAGTACCAAGAGACCCAGTACTTC